This T cell receptor beta chain comes out of a study of a mutant IDH1 vaccine in newly diagnosed glioma. Libraries were prepared by immunoSEQ multiplex PCR; TCRdb keeps only in-frame clonotypes and omits some of them. This table holds 75,000 to 100,000 clones, over 75% found once. Study-level findings and limits: Across multiple MHC alleles, over 90% of patients had vaccine-induced responses.

CDR3 size: 11 residues. Germline-derived CDR1 and CDR2 are DFQATT and SNEGSKA (reference sequence). V lost 2 bases, J lost 8 bases, and 9 bases lay in between. This clone was counted once. Its antigen is unknown. Time point denoted: baseline, week 1 (first vaccination visit). Treatment given: pre-vaccination baseline after standard-of-care therapy. Material: PBMCs, obtained from a glioma patient treated with radiotherapy, temozolomide or both. The chain employs TRBV20-1 and TRBJ1-1; TRBD1 is a possible D gene (6 bases). The clonotype originates from a man in his forties with glioma. Some clones in this sample may be carry-over from other donors' samples. The CDR3 region is CSARPTGEAFF. CDR3 nucleotides: TGCAGTGCTAGACCTACAGGGGAAGCTTTCTTT.